This TCR beta chain comes out of a study of blood T cells in healthy people across ages. Study-wide points: Diversity estimated from one million T cells was considered an underestimate. Unsorted PBMCs ruled out conclusive naive versus antigen-experienced comparison. A roughly linear fall in TCR beta diversity per million T cells was seen with increasing age.

The CDR3 runs 14 residues. The germline V gene encodes CDR1 MGHRA and CDR2 YSYEKL. The J segment lost 0 bases and the V segment lost 4 bases, leaving 3 bases of the junction unmatched. This clonotype came up many times. Antigen: not known. Next came a second PCR, run for roughly 6 to 11 cycles, which used a sample-barcoded 5' primer along with a J-beta primer mix. MiXCR was run by TCRdb on the 5' RACE reads, yielding one entry per CDR3 protein. The data show over 750,000 distinct CDR3 sequences, approximately 25% seen once. The data also belong to a second study, concerning T cells of mothers and their children. That paper notes: There was no detection of any persistent microchimeric T cell clones.

The J gene is TRBJ2-7, the V gene TRBV4-1, with 7 nucleotides matching TRBD1. Specimen: blood. The sequence was obtained from a boy between 10 and 17 years old in good health. The CDR3 sequence is CASSPDRVSYEQYF. The CDR3 region has the DNA TGCGCCAGCAGCCCCGACAGGGTCTCCTACGAGCAGTACTTC.